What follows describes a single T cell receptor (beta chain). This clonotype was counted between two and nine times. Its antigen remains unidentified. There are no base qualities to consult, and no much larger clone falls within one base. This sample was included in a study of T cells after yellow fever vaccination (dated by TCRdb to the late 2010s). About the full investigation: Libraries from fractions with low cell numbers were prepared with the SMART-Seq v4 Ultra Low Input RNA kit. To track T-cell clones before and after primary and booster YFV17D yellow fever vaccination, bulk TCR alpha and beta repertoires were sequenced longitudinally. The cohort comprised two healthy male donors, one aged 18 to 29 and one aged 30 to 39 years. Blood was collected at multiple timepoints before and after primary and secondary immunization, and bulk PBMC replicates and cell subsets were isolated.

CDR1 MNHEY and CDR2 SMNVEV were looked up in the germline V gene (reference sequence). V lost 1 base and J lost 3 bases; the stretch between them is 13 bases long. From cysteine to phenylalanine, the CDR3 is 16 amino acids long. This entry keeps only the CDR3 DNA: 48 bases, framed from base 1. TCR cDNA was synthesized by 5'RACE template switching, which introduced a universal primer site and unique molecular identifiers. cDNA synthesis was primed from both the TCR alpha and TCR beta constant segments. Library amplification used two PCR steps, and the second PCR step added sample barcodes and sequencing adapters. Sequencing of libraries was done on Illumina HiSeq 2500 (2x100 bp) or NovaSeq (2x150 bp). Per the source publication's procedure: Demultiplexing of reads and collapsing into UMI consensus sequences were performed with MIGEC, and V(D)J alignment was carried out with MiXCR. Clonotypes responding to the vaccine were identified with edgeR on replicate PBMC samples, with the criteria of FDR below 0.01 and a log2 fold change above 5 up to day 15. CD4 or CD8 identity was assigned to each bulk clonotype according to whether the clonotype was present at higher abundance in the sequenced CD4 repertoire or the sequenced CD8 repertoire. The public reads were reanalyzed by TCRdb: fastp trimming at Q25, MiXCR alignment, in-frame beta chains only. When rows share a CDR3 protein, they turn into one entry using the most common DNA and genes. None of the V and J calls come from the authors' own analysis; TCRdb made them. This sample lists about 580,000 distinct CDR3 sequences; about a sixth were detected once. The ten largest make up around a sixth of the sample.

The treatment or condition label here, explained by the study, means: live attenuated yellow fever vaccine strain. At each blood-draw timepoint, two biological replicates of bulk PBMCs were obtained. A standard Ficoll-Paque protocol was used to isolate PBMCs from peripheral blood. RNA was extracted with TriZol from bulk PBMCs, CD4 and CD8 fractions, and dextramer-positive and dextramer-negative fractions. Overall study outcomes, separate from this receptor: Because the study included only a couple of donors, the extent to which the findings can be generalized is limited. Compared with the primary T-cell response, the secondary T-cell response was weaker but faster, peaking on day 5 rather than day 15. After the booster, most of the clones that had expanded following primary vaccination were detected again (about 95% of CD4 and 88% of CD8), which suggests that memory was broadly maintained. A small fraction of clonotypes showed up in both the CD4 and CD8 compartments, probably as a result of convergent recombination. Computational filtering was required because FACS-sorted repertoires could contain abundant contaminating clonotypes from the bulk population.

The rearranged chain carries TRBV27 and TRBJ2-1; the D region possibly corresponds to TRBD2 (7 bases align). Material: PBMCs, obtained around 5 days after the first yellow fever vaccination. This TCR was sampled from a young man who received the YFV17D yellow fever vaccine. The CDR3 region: CASSLWLRGLYNEQFF. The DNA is TGTGCCAGCAGTTTATGGTTGCGGGGGCTCTACAATGAGCAGTTCTTC.